One sample yielded the 6 T cell receptor beta chains listed below, sequenced in a study of tumor and adjacent non-tumor tissue in lung cancer. A modified ARM-PCR protocol with three rounds of nested PCR amplified TCRbeta. A single record per CDR3 protein comes from TCRdb applying MiXCR to the multiplex PCR reads. The sample carries tens of thousands of distinct CDR3 sequences, around 80% recorded once. This sample's RNA came from whole unsorted tissue. More than 3 cm separated this lung sample from the edge of the tumor. The specimen sequenced was distant non-tumor lung tissue. The source of these receptors is a man aged 70-80 years with non-small cell lung cancer.

About this clonotype: One junction end does not reproduce the germline sequence, and a read error may be involved. The V and J genes are TRBV10-2 and TRBJ2-1, with D tentatively TRBD1 or TRBD2 (5 bases each). From germline, CDR1 is WSHSY and CDR2 SAAADI. The CDR3 totals 15 residues. CDR3 protein: CSSRSPGPSSHEKFF. CDR3 bases: TGCTCAAGCAGGTCCCCGGGACCCTCTTCTCATGAGAAGTTCTTC.

V and J are TRBV29-1 and TRBJ2-1; D unclear. The CDR3 is made up of 14 amino acids. Trimming left V 6 bases short and J 2 bases short, with 14 bases between. Germline lookup yields CDR1 SQVTM and CDR2 ANQGSEA. DNA for the CDR3: TGCAGCGTCGAGATAATAGGCCCCTACAATGAGCAGTTCTTC. Residues: CSVEIIGPYNEQFF.

This clonotype was counted ten times or more. The chain is built from TRBV6-5 and TRBJ1-6, with D maybe TRBD1 (6 bases). This CDR3 is 15 amino acids long. Trimming removed 0 bases at V and 13 bases at J, with 16 bases between. Germline V lookup: CDR1 MNHEY, CDR2 SVGAGI. CDR3 region: CASSYSTLDRDPLHF. CDR3 nucleotides: TGTGCCAGCAGTTACTCGACCTTGGACAGAGATCCCCTCCACTTT.

About this clonotype itself: The conserved phenylalanine or tryptophan is not found at the CDR3 terminus, so this likely reflects a read error. The rearrangement joins TRBV9 to TRBJ2-3; 7 bases are a match to TRBD1. The germline CDR1 and CDR2 sequences are SGDLS and YYNGEE. This CDR3 is built from 13 residues. Losses at the gene ends were 3 bases for V and 4 bases for J; bases not matched to a gene: 2. For the CDR3, the DNA is TGTGCCAGCAGCGAAGACAGGGCAGATACGCAGTATTAT. It yields the protein CASSEDRADTQYY.

The rearrangement links TRBV4-1 to TRBJ1-2; 8 bases map to TRBD1. V gave up 4 bases and J gave up 7 bases; unmatched junction bases: 8. From germline, CDR1 is MGHRA and CDR2 YSYEKL. This CDR3 comprises 14 residues. CDR3 nucleotides: TGCGCCAGCAGCCGAGTTGGACAGGGATTTGGCTACACCTTC. Translated: CASSRVGQGFGYTF.

The table lists this clonotype with a count of one. One end of the junction fails to match germline, which may point to a read error. The chain couples TRBV28 to TRBJ2-5; the D gene is possibly TRBD1 (5 bases). CDR1 and CDR2 from the germline V gene are MDHEN and SYDVKM. The CDR3 is 12 amino acids. As DNA, the CDR3 is TGTGTCAGTCGCACAGGTACCCGGACCCAGTATTTC. Translated: CVSRTGTRTQYF.